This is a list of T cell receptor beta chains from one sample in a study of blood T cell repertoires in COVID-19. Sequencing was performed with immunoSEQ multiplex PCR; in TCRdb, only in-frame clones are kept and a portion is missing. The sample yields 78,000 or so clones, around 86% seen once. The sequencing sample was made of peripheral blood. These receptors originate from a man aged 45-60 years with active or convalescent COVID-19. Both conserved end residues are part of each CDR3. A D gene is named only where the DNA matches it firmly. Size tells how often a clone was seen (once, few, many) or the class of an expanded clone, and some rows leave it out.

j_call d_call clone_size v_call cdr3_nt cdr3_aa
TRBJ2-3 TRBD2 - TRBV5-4 TGTGCCAGCAGCTTGGGCGCGGGGGGGGTCACAGATACGCAGTATTTT CASSLGAGGVTDTQYF
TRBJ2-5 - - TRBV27 TGTGCCAGCAGCGCCCAACCAGGGGTCCAAGAGACCCAGTACTTC CASSAQPGVQETQYF
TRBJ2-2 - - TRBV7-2 TGTGCCAGCAGACCCTCGGGACAAAACACCGGGGAGCTGTTTTTT CASRPSGQNTGELFF
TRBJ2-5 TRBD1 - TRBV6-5 TGTGCCAGCAGTTACTCGACAGGGGGCGGGCAAGAGACCCAGTACTTC CASSYSTGGGQETQYF
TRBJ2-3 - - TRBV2 TGTGCCAGCAGTCGTATCCGGACAGATACGCAGTATTTT CASSRIRTDTQYF
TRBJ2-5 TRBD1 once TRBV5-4 TGTGCCAGCAGCTGGGACAGGGGAGAGACCCAGTACTTC CASSWDRGETQYF
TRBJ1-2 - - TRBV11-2 TGTGCCAGCAGCTTAACCAGCTATGGCTACACCTTC CASSLTSYGYTF
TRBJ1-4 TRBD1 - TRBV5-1 TGCGCCAGCAGCCCAGGGACAGAGGGTGAAAAACTGTTTTTT CASSPGTEGEKLFF
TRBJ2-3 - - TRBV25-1 TGTGCCAGCAGTGAATCCTGGAGGGGCACAGATACGCAGTATTTT CASSESWRGTDTQYF
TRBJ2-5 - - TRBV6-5 TGTGCCAGCAGTTCTAACGCAGGGAAAGAGACCCAGTACTTC CASSSNAGKETQYF
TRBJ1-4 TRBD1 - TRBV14 TGTGCCAGCAGCTCTACCGGGACAGAAGCTGAAAAACTGTTTTTT CASSSTGTEAEKLFF
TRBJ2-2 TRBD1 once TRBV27 TGTGCCAGCAGTCCATACGACAGGGACCGGGAGCTGTTTTTT CASSPYDRDRELFF
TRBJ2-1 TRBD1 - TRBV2 TGTGCCAGCCGACAGGGGCCCTACAATGAGCAGTTCTTC CASRQGPYNEQFF
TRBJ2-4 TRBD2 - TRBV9 TGTGCCAGCAGCGGGCCAGTCACTAGCGGCCTAGCCAAAAACATTCAGTACTTC CASSGPVTSGLAKNIQYF
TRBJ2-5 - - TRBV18 TGTGCCAGCTCACCACCGGGGCTAGGGGAGACCCAGTACTTC CASSPPGLGETQYF
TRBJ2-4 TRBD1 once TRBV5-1 TGCGCCAGCAGCTTGATCGTCCAGGGGGCAGTTGCCAAAAACATTCAGTACTTC CASSLIVQGAVAKNIQYF
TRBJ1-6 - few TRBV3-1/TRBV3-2 TGTGCCAGCAGCCAACAGGGGTGTGAAAATTCACCCCTCCACTTT CASSQQGCENSPLHF
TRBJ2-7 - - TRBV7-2 TGTGCCAGCAGCTCCATGGGCGAGTGGCTAACCTACGAGCAGTACTTC CASSSMGEWLTYEQYF
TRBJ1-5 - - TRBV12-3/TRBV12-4 TGTGCCAGCAGTTTACTAGGCCAGCCCCAGCATTTT CASSLLGQPQHF
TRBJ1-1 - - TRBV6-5 TGTGCCAGCAGCCGGGACAAGGGGAACACTGAAGCTTTCTTT CASSRDKGNTEAFF
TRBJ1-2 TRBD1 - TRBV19 TGTGCCAGTAGCCCGGACAGGGACTATGGCTACACCTTC CASSPDRDYGYTF
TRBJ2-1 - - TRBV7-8 TGTGCCAGCAGCTTAGGTTCAGGGGGGTGGAATGAGCAGTTCTTC CASSLGSGGWNEQFF
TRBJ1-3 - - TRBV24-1 TGTGCCACCCGAGGGACTGGAAACACCATATATTTT CATRGTGNTIYF
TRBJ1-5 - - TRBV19 TGTGCCAGTAGCCCCCTGAGGAGGGATAGCAATCAGCCCCAGCATTTT CASSPLRRDSNQPQHF
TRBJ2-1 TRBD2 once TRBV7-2 TGTGCCAGCAGCTTTCAGACTAGCGGGGACAATGAGCAGTTCTTC CASSFQTSGDNEQFF
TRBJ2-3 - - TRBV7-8 TGTGCCAGCAGCCAGGCGGTCGGCCGGACAGATACGCAGTATTTT CASSQAVGRTDTQYF
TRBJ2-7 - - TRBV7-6 TGTGCCAGCAGCTTAGCAGGCCCAGGGGGTTCCCAAAAAGGGGACTCTTACGAGCAGTACTTC CASSLAGPGGSQKGDSYEQYF
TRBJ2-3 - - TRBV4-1 TGCGCCAGCAGCCAAGACGACAGAACTAGCACAGATACGCAGTATTTT CASSQDDRTSTDTQYF
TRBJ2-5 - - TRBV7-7 TGTGCCAGCAGCTTATTGAGAGAGACCCAGTACTTC CASSLLRETQYF
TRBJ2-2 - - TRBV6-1 TGTGCCAGCTTATTACAGCAGAACACCGGGGAGCTGTTTTTT CASLLQQNTGELFF
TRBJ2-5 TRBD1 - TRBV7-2 TGTGCCAGCAGCCCGTCCGGGGACAGGTTAGAGACCCAGTACTTC CASSPSGDRLETQYF
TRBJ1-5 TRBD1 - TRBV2 TGTGCCAGTACAGGGGGCAATCAGCCCCAGCATTTT CASTGGNQPQHF
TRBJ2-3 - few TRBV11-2 TGTGCCAGCAGCTTTCGCGGGGCTAGCACAGATACGCAGTATTTT CASSFRGASTDTQYF
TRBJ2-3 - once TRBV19 TGTGCCAGTAGTATAGATTACAGCAGGACAGATACGCAGTATTTT CASSIDYSRTDTQYF
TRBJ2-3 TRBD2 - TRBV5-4 TGTGCCAGCAGCTTTGGGACTAGCGGGGGGGCCGGGGGCACAGATACGCAGTATTTT CASSFGTSGGAGGTDTQYF
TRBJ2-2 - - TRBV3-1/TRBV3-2 TGTGCCAGCAGCCAAGGCCGGGGCGGGGCCACCGGGGAGCTGTTTTTT CASSQGRGGATGELFF
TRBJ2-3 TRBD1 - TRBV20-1 TGCAGTGCTAGTGTGGGACAGTCCACAGATACGCAGTATTTT CSASVGQSTDTQYF
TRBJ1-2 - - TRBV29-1 TGCAGCGTTGAAGGGGGGGGTAATACCCCCTATGGCTACACCTTC CSVEGGGNTPYGYTF
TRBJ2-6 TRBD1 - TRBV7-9 TGTTTGACAGGGCCGGCCAACGTCCTGACTTTC CLTGPANVLTF
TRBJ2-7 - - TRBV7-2 TGTGCCAGCAGCTTACCCCCAGGGAGGTACACCTACGAGCAGTACTTC CASSLPPGRYTYEQYF
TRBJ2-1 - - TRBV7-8 TGTGCCAGCAGCTTAGGACTAAACAATGAGCAGTTCTTC CASSLGLNNEQFF
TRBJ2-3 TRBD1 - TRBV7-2 TGTGCCAGCAGTGTGGGACAGGTCAGGGTCACAGATACGCAGTATTTT CASSVGQVRVTDTQYF
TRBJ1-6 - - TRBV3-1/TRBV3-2 TGTGCCAGCAGCCACCCCGGGTGGATTGGAAACAATTCACCCCTCCACTTT CASSHPGWIGNNSPLHF
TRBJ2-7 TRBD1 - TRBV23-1 TGCGCCAGCAGTCCAATCTACAGGGGGCTGTTCTACGAGCAGTACTTC CASSPIYRGLFYEQYF
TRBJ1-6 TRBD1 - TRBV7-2 TGTGCCAGCAGCACGGGACAGGGAGTCTATAATTCACCCCTCCACTTT CASSTGQGVYNSPLHF
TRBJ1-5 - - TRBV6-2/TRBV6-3 TGTGCCAGCAGTAGGACACCACAGGATTATAGCAATCAGCCCCAGCATTTT CASSRTPQDYSNQPQHF
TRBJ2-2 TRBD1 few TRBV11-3 TGTGCCAGCAGCTTGACAGGGTCGACCGGGGAGCTGTTTTTT CASSLTGSTGELFF
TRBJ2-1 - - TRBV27 TGTGCCAGCAGAAGTCTAACCTTTGGCTCCTACAATGAGCAGTTCTTC CASRSLTFGSYNEQFF
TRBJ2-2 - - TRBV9 TGTGCCAGCAGCGTTGACGGGGGATACACCGGGGAGCTGTTTTTT CASSVDGGYTGELFF
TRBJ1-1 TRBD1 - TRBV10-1 TGCGCCAGCAGCCCAGCGGACAGGGGGAATTTGGCTGAAGCTTTCTTT CASSPADRGNLAEAFF
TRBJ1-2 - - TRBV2 TGTGCCAGCACAGGGATTGGGTATGGCTACACCTTC CASTGIGYGYTF
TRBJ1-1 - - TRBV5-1 TGCGCCAGCAGCTTGGATGTCGCAGTAAGCACTGAAGCTTTCTTT CASSLDVAVSTEAFF
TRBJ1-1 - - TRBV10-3 TGTGCCATCAGTGACGGTGACTTGAACACTGAAGCTTTCTTT CAISDGDLNTEAFF
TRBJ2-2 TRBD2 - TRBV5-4 TGTGCCAGCAGCTTCAGCGGGGACGGCGGGGAGCTGTTTTTT CASSFSGDGGELFF
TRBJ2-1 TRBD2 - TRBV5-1 TGCGCCACCGCCGGGACTAGCGGGGTTGTTGAGCAGTTCTTC CATAGTSGVVEQFF
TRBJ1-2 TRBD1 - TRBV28 TGTGCCAGCAGAGGGACAGCCCTTAATGGCTACACCTTC CASRGTALNGYTF
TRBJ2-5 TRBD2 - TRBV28 TGTGCCAGCAGTTTAGCTAGCGCGGGGGGGGCCGTGAAAGAGACCCAGTACTTC CASSLASAGGAVKETQYF
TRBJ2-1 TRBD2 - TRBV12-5 TGTGCTAGTGGTTGGGGGACTAGCGGGGACAATGAGCAGTTCTTC CASGWGTSGDNEQFF
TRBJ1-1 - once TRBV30 TGTGCCTGGGGACGGTTGAACACTGAAGCTTTCTTT CAWGRLNTEAFF